This T cell receptor beta chain was recorded in a study of blood T cell repertoires in COVID-19. Study information: The United States, Italy and Spain supplied acute and convalescent COVID-19 samples.

Some clones are missing from TCRdb's copy, which holds only in-frame ones; the method was immunoSEQ multiplex PCR. The table shows about 190,000 clones, with around 79% occurring only once. This receptor was obtained from a woman in her forties or fifties with acute or convalescent COVID-19. The specimen was peripheral blood.

CDR3 coding DNA: TGTGCCAGCAGCCAAGGTCACTCTGGAAACACCATATATTTT. This gives the protein CASSQGHSGNTIYF. V and J are TRBV3-1 (or the pseudogene TRBV3-2) and TRBJ1-3; D not certain. The length of the CDR3 is 14 residues. CDR1 and CDR2 (germline): LGHDT, YNNKEL (reference sequence). Trimming took 1 base from V and 0 from J, leaving 4 bases between them.